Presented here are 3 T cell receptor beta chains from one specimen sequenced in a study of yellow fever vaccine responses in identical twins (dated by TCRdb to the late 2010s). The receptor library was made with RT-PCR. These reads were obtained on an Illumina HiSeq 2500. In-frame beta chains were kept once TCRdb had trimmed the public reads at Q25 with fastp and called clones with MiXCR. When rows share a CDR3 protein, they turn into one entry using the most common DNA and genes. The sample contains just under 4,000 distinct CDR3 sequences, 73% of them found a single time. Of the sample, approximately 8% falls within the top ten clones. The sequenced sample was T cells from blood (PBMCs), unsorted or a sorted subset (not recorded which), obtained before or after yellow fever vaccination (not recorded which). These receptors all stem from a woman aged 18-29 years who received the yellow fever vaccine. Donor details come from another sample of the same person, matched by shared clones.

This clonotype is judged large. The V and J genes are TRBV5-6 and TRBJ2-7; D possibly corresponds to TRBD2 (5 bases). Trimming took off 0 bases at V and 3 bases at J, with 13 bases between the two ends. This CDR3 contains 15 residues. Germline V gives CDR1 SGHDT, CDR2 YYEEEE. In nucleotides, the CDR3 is TGTGCCAGCAGCTTGGGCCCAGGAGGTCTCTACGAGCAGTACTTC. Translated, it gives CASSLGPGGLYEQYF.

CDR3 region: CASSLAGDNEQFF. CDR3 DNA: TGTGCCAGCAGCTTAGCGGGAGATAATGAGCAGTTCTTC. J is TRBJ2-1 and V is TRBV7-9; tentatively, D is TRBD2 (5 bases). V was pared by 0 bases and J by 7 bases, with 7 bases between. Germline lookup yields CDR1 SEHNR and CDR2 FQNEAQ (reference sequence). CDR3 size: 13 residues.

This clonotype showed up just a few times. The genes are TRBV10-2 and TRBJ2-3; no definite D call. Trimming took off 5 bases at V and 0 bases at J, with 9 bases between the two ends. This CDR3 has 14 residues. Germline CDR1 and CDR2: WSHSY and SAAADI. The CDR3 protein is CASSNQQSTDTQYF. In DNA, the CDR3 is TGCGCCAGCAGTAACCAGCAAAGCACAGATACGCAGTATTTT.